The 29 T cell receptor beta chains reported below all come from one sample, sequenced in a study of T cells in Graves' hyperthyroidism and ophthalmopathy. There were TCR beta CDR3 regions amplified from RNA transcripts. HTBI primers were employed in a first-round RT-PCR of the TCR CDR3. TCRdb processed the multiplex PCR reads anew with MiXCR; each CDR3 protein has one entry. In the table there are some 570,000 distinct CDR3 sequences, approximately 14% of which are singletons. The sample taken for sequencing was blood. These receptors were collected from a woman in her late teens or twenties with Graves' ophthalmopathy.

This clonotype has more than one count but fewer than ten. The rearrangement joins TRBV4-1 to TRBJ2-1, with D perhaps TRBD1 (5 bases). Trimming removed 0 bases from V and 5 bases from J, with 11 bases in between. From germline, CDR1 is MGHRA and CDR2 YSYEKL. The CDR3 is 15 residues long. The CDR3 here is CASSQEGPTNNEQFF. The CDR3 DNA is TGCGCCAGCAGCCAAGAGGGGCCTACGAACAATGAGCAGTTCTTC.

This clonotype was counted ten times or more. CDR3 nucleotides: TGTGCCAGCAGCTTCCGGGACTTGAACACCGGGGAGCTGTTTTTT. Its protein product is CASSFRDLNTGELFF. The gene calls are TRBV11-3 and TRBJ2-2; TRBD2 is a possible D gene (6 bases). Germline lookup yields CDR1 SGHNT and CDR2 YENEEA. V gave up 3 bases and J gave up 1 base, with 9 bases separating them. The CDR3 is made up of 15 amino acids.

This clonotype showed up many times. The chain recombines TRBV27 with TRBJ2-2; D unclear. CDR1 is MNHEY and CDR2 is SMNVEV in the germline V gene (reference sequence). Trimming shortened V by 3 bases and J by 3 bases, and 5 bases separated the two germline ends. The CDR3 totals 13 residues. CDR3 protein: CASSLFHTGELFF. CDR3 coding DNA: TGTGCCAGCAGTTTGTTCCACACCGGGGAGCTGTTTTTT.

This sequence joins TRBV19 and TRBJ1-2; no clear D gene. Germline-derived CDR1 and CDR2 are LNHDA and SQIVND (reference sequence). The CDR3 loop spans 15 amino acids. Between the trimmed V and J ends, which lost 4 bases and 1 base, there was a span of 13 bases. Here the CDR3 reads CASSKAQDLNYGYTF. The CDR3 nucleotides read TGTGCCAGTAGTAAGGCCCAGGACCTTAACTATGGCTACACCTTC.

The table lists this clonotype with many counts. The rearrangement joins TRBV27 to TRBJ2-7; D is unclear. The V and J ends lost 8 bases and 6 bases respectively, with 14 bases between them. Germline V lookup: CDR1 MNHEY, CDR2 SMNVEV (reference sequence). This CDR3 comprises 12 residues. CDR3 loop: CASGVSSREQYF. The CDR3 DNA reads as TGTGCCAGCGGTGTCAGTTCGCGCGAGCAGTACTTC.

This clonotype was seen many times. The genes are TRBV30 and TRBJ2-1; 11 bases line up with TRBD2. This CDR3 is 14 amino acids long. The junction had 2 bases not matched to a gene; V was cut back by 1 base and J by 6 bases. Germline V lookup: CDR1 GTSNPN, CDR2 SVGIG (reference sequence). The CDR3 nucleotides read TGTGCCTGGAGTGGACTAGCGGGGTTCAATGAGCAGTTCTTC. Its translation: CAWSGLAGFNEQFF.

This clonotype was found a few times. The chain links TRBV30 to TRBJ2-7; D unclear. CDR1 and CDR2 from the germline V gene are GTSNPN and SVGIG (reference sequence). This CDR3 has 12 amino acids. Trimming cost V 3 bases and J 3 bases, with 9 bases left between them. CDR3 DNA: TGTGCCTGGAGCGCCACAGACTACGAGCAGTACTTC. It codes for CAWSATDYEQYF.

This clonotype was seen a few times. Germline is not matched at one junction end, which may reflect a read error. The V and J genes are TRBV5-1 and TRBJ2-5; 8 positions agree with TRBD1. Germline CDR1 and CDR2: SGHRS and YFSETQ. The CDR3 has 16 amino acids. The DNA of the CDR3 is TGCGCCAGCAGCTTGGCCCCTCTCAGGGGGCATGAGACCCAGCACTTC. It specifies CASSLAPLRGHETQHF.

V is TRBV29-1 and J is TRBJ1-1; no reliable D call. This CDR3 contains 15 residues. Germline V CDR1 and CDR2: SQVTM, ANQGSEA. The germline V and J ends were trimmed by 3 bases and 0 bases, with 14 bases remaining between them. This CDR3 reads CSVEDPRGVNTEAFF. CDR3 DNA: TGCAGCGTTGAGGACCCACGGGGAGTGAACACTGAAGCTTTCTTT. The whole variable domain, remainder taken from reference TRBV29-1 and TRBJ1-1, is SAVISQKPSRDICQRGTSLTIQCQVDSQVTMMFWYRQQPGQSLTLIATANQGSEATYESGFVIDKFPISRPNLTFSTLTVSNMSPEDSSIYLCSVEDPRGVNTEAFFGQGTRLTVV.

V usage is TRBV7-8 and J usage is TRBJ1-1; no firm D call. V was pared by 0 bases and J by 1 base, with 12 bases between. The CDR3 consists of 16 residues. The germline CDR1 and CDR2 sequences are SGHVS and FQNEAQ. The CDR3 region has the DNA TGTGCCAGCAGCTTAGCCCCAGGTTCTGGGAACACTGAAGCTTTCTTT. This translates into CASSLAPGSGNTEAFF.

This clonotype was counted ten times or more. The chain uses TRBV28 and TRBJ1-1; D is possibly TRBD1 (6 bases). Germline CDR1 is MDHEN and CDR2 is SYDVKM. Trimming removed 3 bases from V and 3 bases from J, with 11 bases in between. The CDR3 consists of 14 residues. The CDR3 DNA is TGTGCCAGCAGTTTCAGGGGATGGGACACTGAAGCTTTCTTT. Encoded protein: CASSFRGWDTEAFF.

This clonotype occurred many times. V gene TRBV10-3 combines with J gene TRBJ2-5; 8 nucleotides agree with TRBD2. CDR1 and CDR2 from the germline V gene are ENHRY and SYGVKD. J lost 10 bases, V lost 0 bases, and 13 bases had no gene match. This CDR3 is 16 amino acids long. This CDR3 is CAISESKRGSGDDQYF. The DNA for the CDR3 is TGTGCCATCAGTGAGTCGAAGCGGGGGTCCGGTGATGACCAGTACTTC.

This clonotype appeared many times. V is TRBV20-1 and J is TRBJ2-2; D is perhaps TRBD1 (6 bases). CDR3 size: 16 residues. The V end was cut by 1 base, the J end by 1 base, with 13 bases between. CDR1 DFQATT and CDR2 SNEGSKA come from the germline V gene (reference sequence). The CDR3 loop reads CSARVWTAWNTGELFF. The CDR3 DNA reads TGCAGTGCTAGAGTCTGGACAGCCTGGAACACCGGGGAGCTGTTTTTT.

This clonotype was recorded many times. The J gene is TRBJ2-3, the V gene TRBV28; D remains unclear. Germline lookup yields CDR1 MDHEN and CDR2 SYDVKM. CDR3 length: 14 amino acids. V was shortened by 8 bases and J by 3 bases, with 15 bases between the two germline ends. This CDR3 reads CASSEALRTDTQYF. CDR3 DNA sequence: TGTGCCAGCTCTGAGGCGCTGAGGACAGATACGCAGTATTTT.

The rearrangement links TRBV2 to TRBJ1-6; D is perhaps TRBD1 (6 bases). V lost 4 bases and J 4 bases, leaving 17 bases between the germline ends. CDR1 and CDR2 (germline): SNHLY, FYNNEI. The CDR3 is 17 amino acids. CDR3: CASSGSLRDMYNSPLHF. CDR3 DNA: TGTGCCAGCAGTGGGAGCCTCCGGGACATGTATAATTCACCCCTCCACTTT.

Regarding this clonotype: Possible read error: a much larger clone is one base away. The rearrangement links TRBV7-9 to TRBJ2-7; D gene unclear. Germline values: CDR1 SEHNR, CDR2 FQNEAQ (reference sequence). This CDR3 spans 12 amino acids. CDR3 amino acids: CASSVSRYEQNF. The CDR3 bases are TGTGCCAGCAGCGTATCCAGGTACGAGCAGAACTTC.

This clonotype was detected many times. V is TRBV28 and J is TRBJ2-7; unclear D gene. Germline V CDR1 and CDR2: MDHEN, SYDVKM. Trimming took off 5 bases at V and 4 bases at J, with 15 bases between the two ends. This CDR3 is 14 amino acids long. Here the CDR3 DNA reads TGTGCCAGCAGTCTGCCGGCGATGATTTACGAGCAGTACTTC. Translation: CASSLPAMIYEQYF.

The gene calls are TRBV7-3 and TRBJ2-2; no definite D call. The CDR3 consists of 14 residues. Germline values: CDR1 SGHTA, CDR2 FQGTGA. Trimming shortened V by 5 bases and J by 2 bases, and 9 bases separated the two germline ends. CDR3 protein: CASSQYENTGELFF. The CDR3, as DNA: TGTGCCAGCAGCCAATATGAAAACACCGGGGAGCTGTTTTTT.

The table lists this clonotype with many counts. The chain joins TRBV11-1 to TRBJ2-3, with 7 positions matching TRBD2. Germline assignment: CDR1 SGHAT and CDR2 FQDESV (reference sequence). After removal of 1 base from V and 0 bases from J, the junction contained 7 bases not matched to a gene. The CDR3 sequence is 17 residues long. CDR3: CASSLVKLAVSTDTQYF. The CDR3, as DNA: TGTGCCAGCAGCTTAGTTAAGCTAGCGGTTAGCACAGATACGCAGTATTTT.

The table lists this clonotype with many counts. V is TRBV7-9 and J is TRBJ2-7; 10 bases map to TRBD1. Germline CDR1 is SEHNR and CDR2 is FQNEAQ (reference sequence). J lost 3 bases, V lost 5 bases, and 10 bases had no gene match. The CDR3 runs to 16 residues. For the CDR3, the DNA is TGTGCCAGCAGCGCACCGACAGGGGGCGAATTCTACGAGCAGTACTTC. It is translated as CASSAPTGGEFYEQYF.

This clonotype occurred many times. The chain couples TRBV5-8 to TRBJ1-5; D remains ambiguous. Germline assignment: CDR1 SGHTS and CDR2 YDEGEE. This CDR3 spans 15 amino acids. Trimming shortened V by 0 bases and J by 0 bases, and 7 bases separated the two germline ends. CDR3 loop: CASSLEGNSNQPQHF. CDR3 nucleotides: TGTGCCAGCAGCTTGGAAGGTAATAGCAATCAGCCCCAGCATTTT.

The chain is built from TRBV14 and TRBJ2-6, with 9 bases lining up with TRBD1. V trimming: 3 bases; J trimming: 0 bases; junction bases outside the gene matches: 6. The CDR3 sequence is 18 residues long. Germline V gene lookup returns CDR1 SGHDN and CDR2 FVKESK. The DNA for the CDR3 is TGTGCCAGCAGCCAGCACTTGGGACAGGGCTCTGGGGCCAACGTCCTGACTTTC. Its protein product is CASSQHLGQGSGANVLTF.

A remark on this clonotype: It may be a read error: a sequence one base away is much more abundant. The final CDR3 position lacks the conserved phenylalanine or tryptophan, pointing to a likely read error. The chain links TRBV2 to TRBJ1-2; D possibly corresponds to TRBD1 (6 bases). Per germline, CDR1 SNHLY and CDR2 FYNNEI. Trimming took off 5 bases at V and 0 bases at J, with 28 bases between the two ends. The CDR3 spans 20 residues. CDR3 loop: CASSPFPTGPTSRANYGYTS. The CDR3 DNA follows: TGTGCCAGCAGTCCCTTTCCGACAGGACCGACGTCTCGTGCTAACTATGGCTACACCTCC.

This clonotype was seen at least ten times. The chain links TRBV4-1 to TRBJ1-1; D might be TRBD1 (5 bases). CDR3 length equals 16 residues. V lost 4 bases and J lost 7, with 22 bases in between. CDR1 and CDR2 (germline): MGHRA, YSYEKL. The CDR3, as DNA: TGCGCCAGCAGCCTCCCGTTGAGGGTCAGGGTAATTGAAGCTTTCTTT. Translation: CASSLPLRVRVIEAFF.

V usage is TRBV20-1 and J usage is TRBJ1-2, with 9 bases that match TRBD1. CDR3 length: 15 residues. Germline lookup yields CDR1 DFQATT and CDR2 SNEGSKA (reference sequence). V was clipped by 0 bases and J by 6 bases; unmatched bases: 8. This CDR3 is CSARDRQGDYNGYTF. DNA of the CDR3: TGCAGTGCTAGAGACAGACAGGGGGACTACAATGGCTACACCTTC.

At least ten counts were recorded for this clonotype. The chain employs TRBV28 and TRBJ1-5; perhaps TRBD1 as D (6 bases). Germline V gene data show CDR1 as MDHEN and CDR2 as SYDVKM. Trimming removed 5 bases at V and 5 bases at J, with 16 bases between. The CDR3 contains 15 residues. CDR3 DNA sequence: TGTGCCAGCAGTCTACAGGGCGCTATGCATCAGCCCCAGCATTTT. It codes for CASSLQGAMHQPQHF.

This clonotype was detected only a few times. The CDR3 loop reads CASSLTDRSSYNSPLHF. The CDR3 coding sequence is TGTGCCAGCAGTTTGACGGACAGGAGCTCCTATAATTCACCCCTCCACTTT. The V gene is TRBV27, the J gene TRBJ1-6, with 7 nucleotides matching TRBD1. This CDR3 is 17 amino acids long. Losses at the gene ends were 3 bases for V and 0 bases for J; bases not matched to a gene: 5. Germline V CDR1 and CDR2: MNHEY, SMNVEV (reference sequence).

This clonotype came up a few times. The V gene is TRBV11-2, the J gene TRBJ2-5, with TRBD1 identical over 9 bases. This CDR3 contains 14 residues. Trimming took 3 bases from V and 5 from J; bases not matched to a gene: 4. Germline assignment: CDR1 SGHAT and CDR2 FQNNGV. In DNA, the CDR3 is TGTGCCAGCAGCTTTACAGGGGGCAGCGAGACCCAGTACTTC. Translated: CASSFTGGSETQYF.

This clonotype was picked up many times. The chain couples TRBV12-3 or TRBV12-4 to TRBJ2-7, with 12 bases aligning to TRBD2. V was clipped by 5 bases and J by 6 bases; unmatched bases: 14. This CDR3 comprises 17 residues. CDR3 sequence (DNA): TGTGCCAGCAGTCCTAACCCAAAGACTAGCGGGAGAGGCGAGCAGTACTTC. This sequence encodes CASSPNPKTSGRGEQYF.